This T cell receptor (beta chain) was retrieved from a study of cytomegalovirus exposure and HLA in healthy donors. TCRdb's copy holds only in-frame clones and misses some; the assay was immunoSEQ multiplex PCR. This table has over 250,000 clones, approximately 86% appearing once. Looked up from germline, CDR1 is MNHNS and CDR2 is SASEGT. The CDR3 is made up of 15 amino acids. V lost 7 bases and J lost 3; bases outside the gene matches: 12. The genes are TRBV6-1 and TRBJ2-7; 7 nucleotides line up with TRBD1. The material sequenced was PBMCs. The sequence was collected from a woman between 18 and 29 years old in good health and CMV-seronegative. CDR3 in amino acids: CASTRRTGQDYEQYF. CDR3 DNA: TGTGCCAGCACGAGAAGGACAGGCCAAGACTACGAGCAGTACTTC.